The TCR beta chain under discussion was sequenced for a study of T cells in Graves' hyperthyroidism and ophthalmopathy. Broader study findings: Most thyroid-expanded clonotypes above 0.001 were also found in blood.

Notes on this clonotype: Its antigen is undetermined.

The CDR3 is 12 residues long. Trimming removed 5 bases from V and 8 bases from J, with 13 bases in between. Germline V CDR1 and CDR2: DFQATT, SNEGSKA (reference sequence). Amplified TCR beta CDR3 regions came from RNA transcripts. A set of HTBI primers served as the primers for a first-round RT-PCR of the TCR CDR3. TCRdb re-called the multiplex PCR reads with MiXCR, one entry per CDR3 protein. Here the sample spans more than 600,000 distinct CDR3 sequences, over 15% being singletons. Stable Graves' hyperthyroidism meant no ophthalmopathy progression within 18 months. Diagnosing involved the use of clinical symptoms, serum thyroxine and TRAb, thyroid ultrasound and orbital computed tomography. The PBMCs were sourced from fresh peripheral blood (around 10 ml).

Sequenced sample: blood. The V call is TRBV20-1, the J call TRBJ2-1; no clear D. This TCR came from a man aged 18 to 30 with Graves' hyperthyroidism. CDR3 in amino acids: CSADQPSDEQFF. In nucleotides, the CDR3 is TGCAGTGCTGACCAACCCTCGGATGAGCAGTTCTTC.